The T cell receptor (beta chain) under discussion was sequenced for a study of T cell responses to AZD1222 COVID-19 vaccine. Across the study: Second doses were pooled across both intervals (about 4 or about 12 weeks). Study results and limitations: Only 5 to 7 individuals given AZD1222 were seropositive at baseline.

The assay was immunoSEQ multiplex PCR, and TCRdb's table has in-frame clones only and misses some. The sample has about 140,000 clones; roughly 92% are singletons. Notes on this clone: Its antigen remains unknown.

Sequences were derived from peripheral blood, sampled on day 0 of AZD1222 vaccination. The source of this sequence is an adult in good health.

CDR3 nucleotides: TGTGCCAGCAGTGAAGAACAACAGGGCCCGGATACGCAGTATTTT. Protein sequence: CASSEEQQGPDTQYF. The gene calls are TRBV2 and TRBJ2-3; tentative D call: TRBD1 (6 bases). The CDR3 is 15 amino acids. The germline V gene has CDR1 SNHLY and CDR2 FYNNEI. Trimming shortened V by 1 base and J by 6 bases, and 14 bases separated the two germline ends.